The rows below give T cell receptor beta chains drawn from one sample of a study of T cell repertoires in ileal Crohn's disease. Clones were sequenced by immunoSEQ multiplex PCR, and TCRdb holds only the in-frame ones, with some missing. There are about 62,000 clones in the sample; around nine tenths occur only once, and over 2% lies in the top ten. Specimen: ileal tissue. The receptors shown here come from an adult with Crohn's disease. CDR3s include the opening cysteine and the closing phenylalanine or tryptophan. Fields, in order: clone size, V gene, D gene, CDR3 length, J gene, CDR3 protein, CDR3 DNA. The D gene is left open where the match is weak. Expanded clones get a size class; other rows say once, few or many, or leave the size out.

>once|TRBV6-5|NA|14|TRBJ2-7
CASSPSQLPYEQYF
TGTGCCAGCAGCCCCTCACAGCTCCCCTACGAGCAGTACTTC
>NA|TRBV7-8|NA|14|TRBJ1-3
CASSPTGTGNTIYF
TGTGCCAGCAGCCCAACAGGGACTGGAAACACCATATATTTT
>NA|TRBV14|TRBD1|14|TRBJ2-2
CASSPNRGPGELFF
TGTGCCAGCAGCCCAAACAGGGGGCCCGGGGAGCTGTTTTTT
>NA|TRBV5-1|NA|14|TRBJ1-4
CASRTGPTNEKLFF
TGCGCCAGCAGAACAGGGCCAACTAATGAAAAACTGTTTTTT
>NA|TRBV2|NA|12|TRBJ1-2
CASSVVSYGYTF
TGTGCCAGCAGTGTCGTCAGCTATGGCTACACCTTC
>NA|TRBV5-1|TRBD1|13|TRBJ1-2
CASSRDRVQGYTF
TGCGCCAGCAGCCGCGACAGGGTGCAGGGCTACACCTTC
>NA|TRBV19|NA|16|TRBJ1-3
CASSMTARPSGNTIYF
TGTGCCAGTAGTATGACTGCCAGACCTTCTGGAAACACCATATATTTT
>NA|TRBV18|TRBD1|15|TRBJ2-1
CASAPGQGSYNEQFF
TGTGCCAGCGCACCGGGACAGGGTTCCTACAATGAGCAGTTCTTC
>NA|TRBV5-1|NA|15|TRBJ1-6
CASSLAKGGNSPLHF
TGCGCCAGCAGCTTGGCCAAGGGGGGGAATTCACCCCTCCACTTT
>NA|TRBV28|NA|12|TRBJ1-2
CASMEAIYGYTF
TGTGCCAGCATGGAGGCGATATATGGCTACACCTTC
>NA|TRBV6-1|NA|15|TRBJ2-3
CASSYREGSTDTQYF
TGTGCCAGCAGCTACAGGGAGGGAAGCACAGATACGCAGTATTTT
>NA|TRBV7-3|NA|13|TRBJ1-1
CASSSRVGTEAFF
TGTGCCAGCAGCTCCAGGGTAGGGACTGAAGCTTTCTTT
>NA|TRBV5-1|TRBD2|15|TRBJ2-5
CASSFQAGGRETQYF
TGCGCCAGCAGCTTTCAGGCGGGGGGCAGGGAGACCCAGTACTTC
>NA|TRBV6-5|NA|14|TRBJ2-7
CASSSLSLSYEQYF
TGTGCCAGCAGTTCTCTATCCCTATCCTACGAGCAGTACTTC
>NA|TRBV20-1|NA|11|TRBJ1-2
CSARIDGGYTF
TGCAGTGCTAGAATTGACGGGGGCTACACCTTC
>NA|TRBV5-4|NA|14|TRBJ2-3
CASSLDRSTDTQYF
TGTGCCAGCAGCTTGGACCGGAGCACAGATACGCAGTATTTT
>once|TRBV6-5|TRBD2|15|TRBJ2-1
CASSLAGSSYNEQFF
TGTGCCAGCAGTCTAGCGGGGAGCTCCTACAATGAGCAGTTCTTC
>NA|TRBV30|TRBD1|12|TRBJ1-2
CAWGTGGYGYTF
TGTGCCTGGGGGACAGGGGGGTATGGCTACACCTTC
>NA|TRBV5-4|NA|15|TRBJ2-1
CASSEIGRPYNEQFF
TGTGCCAGCAGCGAAATCGGGAGACCCTACAATGAGCAGTTCTTC
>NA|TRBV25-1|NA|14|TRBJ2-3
CASSEGQITDTQYF
TGTGCCAGCAGTGAAGGACAGATCACAGATACGCAGTATTTT
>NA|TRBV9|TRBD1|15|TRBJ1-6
CASSLRQGDNSPLHF
TGTGCCAGCAGCCTAAGACAGGGAGATAATTCACCCCTCCACTTT
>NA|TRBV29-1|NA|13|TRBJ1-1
CSVESRTTSEAFF
TGCAGCGTTGAATCACGGACAACTTCTGAAGCTTTCTTT
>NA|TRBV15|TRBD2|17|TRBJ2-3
CATSRDPTSGVLDTQYF
TGTGCCACCAGCAGAGATCCAACTAGCGGGGTTTTAGATACGCAGTATTTT
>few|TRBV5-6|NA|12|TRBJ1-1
CASSQNTETAFF
TGTGCCAGCAGCCAAAACACAGAGACGGCTTTCTTT
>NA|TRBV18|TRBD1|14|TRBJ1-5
CASSLQGFDQPQHF
TGTGCCAGCTCACTACAGGGGTTTGATCAGCCCCAGCATTTT
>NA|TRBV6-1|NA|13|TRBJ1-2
CASSRAGNYGYTF
TGTGCCAGCAGCCGGGCGGGGAACTATGGCTACACCTTC
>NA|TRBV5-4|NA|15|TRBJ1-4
CASSLRTSTNEKLFF
TGTGCCAGCAGCTTGAGGACATCAACTAATGAAAAACTGTTTTTT
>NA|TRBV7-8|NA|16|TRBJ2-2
CASSLTRGRGTGELFF
TGTGCCAGCAGCTTAACCAGGGGTAGGGGCACCGGGGAGCTGTTTTTT
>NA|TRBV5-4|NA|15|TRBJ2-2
CASSLGSANTGELFF
TGTGCCAGCAGCTTGGGTAGCGCGAACACCGGGGAGCTGTTTTTT
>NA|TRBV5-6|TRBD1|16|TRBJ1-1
CASSFSILTGTTEAFF
TGTGCCAGCAGCTTCTCAATTCTGACAGGGACCACTGAAGCTTTCTTT
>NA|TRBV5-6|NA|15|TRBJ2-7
CASSLASTTHYEQYF
TGTGCCAGCAGCTTGGCCTCTACCACCCACTACGAGCAGTACTTC
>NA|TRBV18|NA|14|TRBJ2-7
CASSPRDTSYEQYF
TGTGCCAGCTCACCGAGGGACACTTCCTACGAGCAGTACTTC
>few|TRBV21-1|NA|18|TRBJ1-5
CASSGRHKGQGRKQPQHF
TGTGCCAGCAGCGGCCGACATAAGGGACAGGGGCGCAAACAGCCCCAGCATTTT
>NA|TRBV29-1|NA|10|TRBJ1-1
CSVEAAEAFF
TGCAGCGTCGAAGCAGCTGAAGCTTTCTTT
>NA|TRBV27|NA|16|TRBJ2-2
CASSLKSQGYTGELFF
TGTGCCAGCAGTTTAAAAAGCCAGGGGTACACCGGGGAGCTGTTTTTT
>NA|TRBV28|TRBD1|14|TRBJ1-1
CASKRTGAPAGAFF
TGTGCCAGCAAAAGGACAGGGGCGCCGGCTGGGGCTTTCTTT
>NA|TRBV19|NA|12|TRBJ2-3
CASKSGPDTQYF
TGTGCCAGTAAAAGCGGTCCGGATACGCAGTATTTT
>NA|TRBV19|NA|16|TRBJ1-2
CASSPSAGGLGGGYTF
TGTGCCAGTAGTCCCTCGGCGGGGGGACTCGGAGGAGGCTACACCTTC
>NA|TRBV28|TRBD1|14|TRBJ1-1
CASSRQGGVPEAFF
TGTGCCAGCAGTAGACAGGGAGGTGTCCCTGAAGCTTTCTTT
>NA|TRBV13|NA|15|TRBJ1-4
CASSLWSGPDEKLFF
TGTGCCAGCAGCTTATGGTCAGGGCCTGATGAAAAACTGTTTTTT
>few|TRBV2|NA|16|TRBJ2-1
CASRPGTWGGNNEQFF
TGTGCCAGCAGGCCCGGGACATGGGGGGGAAACAATGAGCAGTTCTTC
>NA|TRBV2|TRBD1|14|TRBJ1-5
CASSDIQGVQPQHF
TGTGCCAGCAGTGATATACAGGGGGTCCAGCCCCAGCATTTT
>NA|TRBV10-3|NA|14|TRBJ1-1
CAISEGGVNTEAFF
TGTGCCATCAGTGAGGGGGGGGTGAACACTGAAGCTTTCTTT
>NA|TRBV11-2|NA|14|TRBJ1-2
CASSLDAVVRGYTF
TGTGCCAGCAGCTTAGATGCGGTGGTCAGAGGCTACACCTTC
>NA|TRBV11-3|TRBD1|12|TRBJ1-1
CASSRDRGQAFF
TGTGCCAGCAGCCGGGACAGGGGCCAAGCTTTCTTT
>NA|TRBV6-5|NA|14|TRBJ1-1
CASSIRENYPEAFF
TGTGCCAGCAGTATCCGGGAAAACTACCCTGAAGCTTTCTTT